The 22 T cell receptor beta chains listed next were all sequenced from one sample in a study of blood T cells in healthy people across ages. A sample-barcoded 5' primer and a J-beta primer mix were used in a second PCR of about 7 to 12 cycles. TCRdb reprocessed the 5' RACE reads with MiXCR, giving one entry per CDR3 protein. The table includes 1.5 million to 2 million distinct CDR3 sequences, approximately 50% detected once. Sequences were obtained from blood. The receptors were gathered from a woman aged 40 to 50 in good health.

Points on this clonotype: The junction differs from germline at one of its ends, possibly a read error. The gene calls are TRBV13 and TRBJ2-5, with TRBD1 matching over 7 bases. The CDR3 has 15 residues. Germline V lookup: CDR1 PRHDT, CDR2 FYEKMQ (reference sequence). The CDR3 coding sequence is TGTGCCAACAGCTTGGAAGGGGGCTACCAAGAGACCCAGTACTTC. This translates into CANSLEGGYQETQYF.

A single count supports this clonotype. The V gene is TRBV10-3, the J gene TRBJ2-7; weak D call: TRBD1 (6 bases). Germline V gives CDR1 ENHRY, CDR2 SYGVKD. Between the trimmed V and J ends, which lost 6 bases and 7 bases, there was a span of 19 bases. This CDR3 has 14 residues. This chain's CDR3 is CAIRKQGVGNEQYF. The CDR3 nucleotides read TGTGCCATCAGAAAACAGGGAGTGGGCAATGAGCAGTACTTC.

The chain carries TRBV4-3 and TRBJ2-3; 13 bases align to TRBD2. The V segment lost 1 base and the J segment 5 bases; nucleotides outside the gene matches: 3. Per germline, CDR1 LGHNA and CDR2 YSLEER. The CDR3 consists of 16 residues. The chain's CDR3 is CASSQGTSGGIDTQYF. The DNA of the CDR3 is TGCGCCAGCAGCCAAGGGACTAGCGGGGGAATAGATACGCAGTATTTT.

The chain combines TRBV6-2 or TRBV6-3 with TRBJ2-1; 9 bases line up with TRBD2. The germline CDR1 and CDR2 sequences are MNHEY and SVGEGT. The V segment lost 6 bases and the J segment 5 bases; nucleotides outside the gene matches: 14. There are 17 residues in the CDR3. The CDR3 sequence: CASRDRIAGVRNNEQFF. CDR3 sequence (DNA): TGTGCCAGCAGAGATAGAATAGCGGGGGTTAGGAACAATGAGCAGTTCTTC.

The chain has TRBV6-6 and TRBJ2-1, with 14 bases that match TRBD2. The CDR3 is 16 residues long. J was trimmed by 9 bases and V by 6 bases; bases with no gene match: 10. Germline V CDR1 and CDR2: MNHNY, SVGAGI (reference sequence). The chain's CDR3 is CASSLRTSGGKSEQFF. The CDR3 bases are TGTGCCAGCAGCCTTAGGACTAGCGGGGGGAAGAGTGAGCAGTTCTTC.

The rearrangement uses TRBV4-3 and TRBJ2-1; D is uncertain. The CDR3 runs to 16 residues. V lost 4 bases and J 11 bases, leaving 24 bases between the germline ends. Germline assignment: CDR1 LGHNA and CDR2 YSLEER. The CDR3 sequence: CASSLVDHASPRKQFF. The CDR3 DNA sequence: TGCGCCAGCAGCCTGGTGGACCACGCATCCCCAAGGAAGCAGTTCTTC.

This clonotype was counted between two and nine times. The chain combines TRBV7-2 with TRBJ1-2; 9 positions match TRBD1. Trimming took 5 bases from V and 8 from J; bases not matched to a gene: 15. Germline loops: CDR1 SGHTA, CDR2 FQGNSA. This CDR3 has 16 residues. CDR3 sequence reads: CASSAYYRDRVQGYTF. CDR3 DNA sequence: TGTGCCAGCAGCGCCTACTACCGGGACAGGGTTCAAGGCTACACCTTC.

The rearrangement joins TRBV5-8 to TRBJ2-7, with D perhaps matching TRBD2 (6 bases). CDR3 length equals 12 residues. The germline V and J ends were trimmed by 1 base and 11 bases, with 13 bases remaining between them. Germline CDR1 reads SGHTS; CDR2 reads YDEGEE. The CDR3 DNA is TGTGCCAGCAGCTTGTATGTTCGCGGGAAGTACTTC. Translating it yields CASSLYVRGKYF.

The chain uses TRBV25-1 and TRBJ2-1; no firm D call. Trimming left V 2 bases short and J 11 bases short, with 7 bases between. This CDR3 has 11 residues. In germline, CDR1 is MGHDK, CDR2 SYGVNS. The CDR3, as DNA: TGTGCCAGCAGTGAAGTTGGGCAGCAGTTCTTC. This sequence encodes CASSEVGQQFF.

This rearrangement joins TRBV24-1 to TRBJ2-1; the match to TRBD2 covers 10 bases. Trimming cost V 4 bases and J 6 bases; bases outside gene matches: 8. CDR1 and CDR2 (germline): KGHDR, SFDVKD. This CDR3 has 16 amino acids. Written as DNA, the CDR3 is TGTGCCACCAGTGACCCTGTAGCGGGGGGTCTCAATGAGCAGTTCTTC. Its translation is CATSDPVAGGLNEQFF.

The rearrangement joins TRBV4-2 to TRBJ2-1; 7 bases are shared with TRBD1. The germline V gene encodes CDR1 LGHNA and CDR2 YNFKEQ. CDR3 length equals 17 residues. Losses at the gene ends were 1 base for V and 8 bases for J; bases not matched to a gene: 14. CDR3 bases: TGTGCCAGCAGCCAAGGATTCGGACAGGTGGGGTTCGATGAGCAGTTCTTC. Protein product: CASSQGFGQVGFDEQFF.

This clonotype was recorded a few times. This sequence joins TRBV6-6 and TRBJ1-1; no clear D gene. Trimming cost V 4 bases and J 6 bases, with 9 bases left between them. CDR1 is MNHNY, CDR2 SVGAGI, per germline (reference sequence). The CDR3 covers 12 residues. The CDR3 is CASSSPGSEAFF. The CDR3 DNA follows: TGTGCCAGCAGTTCACCGGGATCTGAAGCTTTCTTT.

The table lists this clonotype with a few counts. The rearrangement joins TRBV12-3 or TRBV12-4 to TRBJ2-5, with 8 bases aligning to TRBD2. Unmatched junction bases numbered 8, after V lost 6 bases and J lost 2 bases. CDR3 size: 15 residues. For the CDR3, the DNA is TGTGCCAGCAGCCCCATAGCGGGGCCTCAAGAGACCCAGTACTTC. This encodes CASSPIAGPQETQYF.

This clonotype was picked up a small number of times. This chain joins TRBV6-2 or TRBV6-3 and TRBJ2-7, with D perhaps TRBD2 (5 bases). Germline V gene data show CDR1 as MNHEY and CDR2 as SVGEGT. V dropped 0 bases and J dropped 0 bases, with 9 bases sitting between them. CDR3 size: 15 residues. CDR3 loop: CASSYSEVSSYEQYF. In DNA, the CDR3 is TGTGCCAGCAGTTACTCGGAGGTCTCCTCCTACGAGCAGTACTTC.

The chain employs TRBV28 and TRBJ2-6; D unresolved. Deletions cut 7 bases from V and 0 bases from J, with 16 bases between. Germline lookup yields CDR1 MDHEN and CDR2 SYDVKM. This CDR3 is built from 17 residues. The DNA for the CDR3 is TGTGCCAGCATTGAAGAGGACGGTAACTCTGGGGCCAACGTCCTGACTTTC. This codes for CASIEEDGNSGANVLTF. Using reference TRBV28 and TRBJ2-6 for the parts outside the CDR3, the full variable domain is DVKVTQSSRYLVKRTGEKVFLECVQDMDHENMFWYRQDPGLGLRLIYFSYDVKMKEKGDIPEGYSVSREKKERFSLILESASTNQTSMYLCASIEEDGNSGANVLTFGAGSRLTVL.

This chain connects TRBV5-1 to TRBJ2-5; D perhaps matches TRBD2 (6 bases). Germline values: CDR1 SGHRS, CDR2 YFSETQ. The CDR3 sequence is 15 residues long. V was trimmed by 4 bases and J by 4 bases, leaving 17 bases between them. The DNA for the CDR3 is TGCGCCAGCAGCCCCGGGACTGCCGGCCGAGAGACCCAGTACTTC. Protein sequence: CASSPGTAGRETQYF.

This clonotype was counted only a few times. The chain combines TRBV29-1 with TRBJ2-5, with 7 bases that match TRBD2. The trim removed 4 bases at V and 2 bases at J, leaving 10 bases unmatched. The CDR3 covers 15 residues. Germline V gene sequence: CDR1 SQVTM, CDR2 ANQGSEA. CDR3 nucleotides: TGCAGCGTTGGGGGGTGGCGGGGGAGACAAGAGACCCAGTACTTC. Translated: CSVGGWRGRQETQYF.

This CDR3 reads CASSPLGSENYGYTF. The CDR3 coding sequence is TGCGCCAGCAGCCCCTTAGGGTCCGAAAACTATGGCTACACCTTC. The chain recombines TRBV4-1 with TRBJ1-2; no firm D call. V was shortened by 4 bases and J by 2 bases, with 14 bases between the two germline ends. CDR1 MGHRA and CDR2 YSYEKL come from the germline V gene. The length of the CDR3 is 15 residues.

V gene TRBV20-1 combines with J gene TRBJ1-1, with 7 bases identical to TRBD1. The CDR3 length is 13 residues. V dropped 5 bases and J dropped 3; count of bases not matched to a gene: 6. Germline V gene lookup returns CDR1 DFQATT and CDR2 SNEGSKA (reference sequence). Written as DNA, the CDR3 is TGCAGTGCTGAAGACAGGGAATACACTGAAGCTTTCTTT. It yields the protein CSAEDREYTEAFF.

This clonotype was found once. Here the CDR3 reads CSVERGEKLFF. CDR3 sequence (DNA): TGCAGCGTCGAAAGGGGAGAAAAACTGTTTTTT. The chain is built from TRBV29-1 and TRBJ1-4, with D perhaps TRBD1 (5 bases). The CDR3 extends over 11 amino acids. The V gene lost 6 bases and the J gene lost 8 bases, with 10 bases spanning the gap. CDR1 SQVTM and CDR2 ANQGSEA come from the germline V gene.

The chain's CDR3 is CASSLDWVSPLHF. CDR3 nucleotides: TGTGCCAGCAGCTTAGATTGGGTTTCACCCCTCCACTTT. The chain carries TRBV7-9 and TRBJ1-6, with no clear D. In germline, CDR1 is SEHNR, CDR2 FQNEAQ (reference sequence). With 1 base removed from V and 9 bases from J, the gap between germline ends came to 7 bases. The CDR3 has 13 amino acids.

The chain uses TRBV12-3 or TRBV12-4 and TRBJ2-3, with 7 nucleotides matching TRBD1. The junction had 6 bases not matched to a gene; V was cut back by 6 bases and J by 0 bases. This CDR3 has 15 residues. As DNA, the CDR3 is TGTGCCAGCAGCGAGGACAGGCTTAGCACAGATACGCAGTATTTT. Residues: CASSEDRLSTDTQYF.